The 9 T cell receptor beta chains reported below all come from one sample, sequenced in a study of blood T cell repertoires in COVID-19. The data were produced by immunoSEQ multiplex PCR, yet TCRdb's version contains in-frame clones alone and is incomplete. The sample comprises 250,000 to 300,000 clones, roughly 89% of which are singletons, and roughly 2.2% rests with the top ten. The sample consisted of peripheral blood. The receptors shown here come from a middle-aged man with acute or convalescent COVID-19.

The rearrangement uses TRBV3-1 (or the pseudogene TRBV3-2) and TRBJ2-3; D possibly corresponds to TRBD2 (6 bases). There are 16 residues in the CDR3. Germline V lookup: CDR1 LGHDT, CDR2 YNNKEL (reference sequence). Trimming removed 1 base at V and 2 bases at J, with 13 bases between. In DNA, the CDR3 is TGTGCCAGCAGCCAAGGGAGGGAGGCTCCCACAGATACGCAGTATTTT. This codes for CASSQGREAPTDTQYF.

The chain has TRBV19 and TRBJ1-6, with 8 bases lining up with TRBD1. Germline assignment: CDR1 LNHDA and CDR2 SQIVND (reference sequence). Losses at the gene ends were 9 bases for V and 8 bases for J; bases not matched to a gene: 6. The CDR3 has 13 amino acids. The DNA of the CDR3 is TGTGCCAGCGGACAGGGCAGTGATTCACCCCTCCACTTT. This codes for CASGQGSDSPLHF.

This chain connects TRBV20-1 to TRBJ2-7; D uncertain. The CDR3 covers 10 residues. Per germline, CDR1 DFQATT and CDR2 SNEGSKA (reference sequence). With 5 bases removed from V and 4 bases from J, the gap between germline ends came to 6 bases. CDR3 nucleotide sequence: TGCAGTGCTGCACAGTACGAGCAGTACTTC. It codes for CSAAQYEQYF.

This chain joins TRBV3-1 (or the pseudogene TRBV3-2) and TRBJ2-3; no clear D. Germline V lookup: CDR1 LGHDT, CDR2 YNNKEL (reference sequence). V lost 3 bases and J lost 3, with 4 bases in between. The CDR3 loop spans 12 amino acids. Here the CDR3 DNA reads TGTGCCAGCAGCCATATGACAGATACGCAGTATTTT. It is translated as CASSHMTDTQYF.

The J gene is TRBJ2-1, the V gene TRBV7-8; 8 bases match TRBD2. CDR1 is SGHVS, CDR2 FQNEAQ, per germline. The CDR3 contains 16 residues. V was pared by 1 base and J by 3 bases, with 5 bases of the junction left unmatched. This chain's CDR3 is CASSLGAGDLYNEQFF. CDR3 bases: TGTGCCAGCAGCTTAGGAGCGGGGGACCTCTACAATGAGCAGTTCTTC. Variable domain in full (rest from reference TRBV7-8 and TRBJ2-1): GAGVSQSPRYKVAKRGQDVALRCDPISGHVSLFWYQQALGQGPEFLTYFQNEAQLDKSGLPSDRFFAERPEGSVSTLKIQRTQQEDSAVYLCASSLGAGDLYNEQFFGPGTRLTVL.

This clone was detected only once. The chain couples TRBV19 to TRBJ2-7, with D possibly being TRBD2 (5 bases). V lost 1 base and J lost 6, with 10 bases in between. This CDR3 has 13 residues. In germline, CDR1 is LNHDA, CDR2 SQIVND (reference sequence). The CDR3 protein is CASSIGGWLEQYF. In DNA, the CDR3 is TGTGCCAGTAGTATAGGAGGGTGGCTCGAGCAGTACTTC.

J is TRBJ2-4 and V is TRBV5-1; 10 bases fit TRBD2. This CDR3 spans 15 amino acids. With 4 bases clipped from V and 5 bases from J, the junction kept 6 bases outside the gene matches. Germline lookup yields CDR1 SGHRS and CDR2 YFSETQ. CDR3 in amino acids: CASSGSGGAENIQYF. In DNA, the CDR3 is TGCGCCAGCAGCGGAAGCGGGGGGGCAGAAAACATTCAGTACTTC.

The chain is built from TRBV7-3 and TRBJ2-7; the D is unclear. Germline values: CDR1 SGHTA, CDR2 FQGTGA. The CDR3 has 13 amino acids. V dropped 4 bases and J dropped 4 bases, with 11 bases sitting between them. CDR3 region: CASSSSYGYEQYF. The CDR3 nucleotides are TGTGCCAGCAGCTCGTCCTATGGTTACGAGCAGTACTTC.

The rearrangement uses TRBV12-3 or TRBV12-4 and TRBJ1-5; D unclear. This CDR3 is built from 13 residues. Trimming removed 3 bases from V and 2 bases from J, with 5 bases in between. The CDR3 loop reads CASSFRGNQPQHF. As DNA, the CDR3 is TGTGCCAGCAGTTTCCGTGGCAATCAGCCCCAGCATTTT.